This T cell receptor (beta chain) comes out of a study of T cell responses to AZD1222 COVID-19 vaccine. Here immunoSEQ multiplex PCR was the method, and the copy in TCRdb shows in-frame clones only, minus some. The data contain roughly 140,000 clones, approximately 90% of them singletons. V was shortened by 4 bases and J by 1 base, with 11 bases between the two germline ends. This CDR3 region has 14 residues. Germline V CDR1 and CDR2: SGHNT, YYREEE (reference sequence). This clone has just one count. The source of this sequence is an adult in good health. This sample comprised peripheral blood, obtained on day 0 of AZD1222 vaccination. The chain is built from TRBV5-4 and TRBJ1-1, with D maybe TRBD1 (6 bases). Written as DNA, the CDR3 is TGTGCCAGCAGCCGACAGGCGGGGAACACTGAAGCTTTCTTT. Amino acid sequence: CASSRQAGNTEAFF.